The present T cell receptor (beta chain) was sequenced within a study of blood T cell repertoires in COVID-19. Study information: The study drew acute and convalescent COVID-19 samples from the United States, Italy and Spain. From T cells, B-cell-depleted T cells, or PBMCs came the material, which was cDNA or gDNA.

Study processing details: Estimates of nucleated cell counts were drawn from the amplification of reference gene primers. Profiling relied on immunoSEQ multiplex PCR, and the TCRdb table lists in-frame clones only, not all of them. Clonal size and the V and J genes are those of that table, whereas D and trimming came from the DNA. The sample carries roughly 150,000 clones, more than 65% recorded once. The CDR3 is 14 amino acids. Germline CDR1 reads SQVTM; CDR2 reads ANQGSEA. V was shortened by 7 bases and J by 4 bases, with 19 bases between the two germline ends. This receptor was obtained from an elderly woman with active or convalescent COVID-19. V is TRBV29-1 and J is TRBJ1-1; D unclear. The sample was peripheral blood. In nucleotides, the CDR3 is TGCAGCGCCTCCGGAGGGAGTAGGAGCACTGAAGCTTTCTTT. This sequence encodes CSASGGSRSTEAFF.